The 32 T cell receptor beta chains reported below all come from one sample, sequenced in a study of a mutant IDH1 vaccine in newly diagnosed glioma. Time point in this sample: week 47, end of study. In every dose of vaccine, 300 ug of mutant IDH1 20-mer peptide was given alongside topical imiquimod. No cognate antigen is known for these TCRs. Sequencing was performed with immunoSEQ multiplex PCR; in TCRdb, only in-frame clones are kept and a portion is missing. The data hold around 100,000 clones, with over 85% observed a single time. This specimen was PBMCs, taken from a glioma patient whose treatment included an IDH1 peptide vaccine. These receptor sequences come from a woman aged 50 to 60 with glioma.

This chain uses TRBV7-8 with TRBJ1-1, with 10 bases that match TRBD1. The CDR3 is 16 amino acids. The V segment lost 1 base and the J segment 0 bases; nucleotides outside the gene matches: 2. Per germline, CDR1 SGHVS and CDR2 FQNEAQ. CDR3 in amino acids: CASSLEDRGVNTEAFF. In nucleotides, the CDR3 is TGTGCCAGCAGCTTAGAGGACAGGGGGGTGAACACTGAAGCTTTCTTT.

The chain carries TRBV30 and TRBJ1-6, with 10 positions matching TRBD1. V lost 3 bases, J lost 0 bases, and 14 bases stayed unmatched. CDR1 and CDR2 from the germline V gene are GTSNPN and SVGIG (reference sequence). The CDR3 consists of 20 residues. The CDR3 protein is CAWRWGIRDRGYSYNSPLHF. CDR3 DNA sequence: TGTGCCTGGAGGTGGGGTATCCGGGACAGGGGATACTCCTATAATTCACCCCTCCACTTT.

The chain carries TRBV28 and TRBJ1-1; possible D gene TRBD1, 5 bases. Germline values: CDR1 MDHEN, CDR2 SYDVKM. This CDR3 region has 15 residues. Trimming took 3 bases from V and 1 from J, leaving 12 bases between them. The CDR3 loop reads CASSLQGWGNTEAFF. DNA of the CDR3: TGTGCCAGCAGTTTGCAGGGCTGGGGGAACACTGAAGCTTTCTTT.

The chain has TRBV6-1 and TRBJ2-7, with no clear D. Between the trimmed V and J ends, which lost 7 bases and 3 bases, there was a span of 16 bases. Germline assignment: CDR1 MNHNS and CDR2 SASEGT. The CDR3 consists of 14 residues. In DNA, the CDR3 is TGTGCCAGCACCTCCCAGTTCTACTACTACGAGCAGTACTTC. Translated, it gives CASTSQFYYYEQYF.

The chain carries TRBV28 and TRBJ2-7, with D possibly TRBD2 on 5 matching bases. Germline V gene sequence: CDR1 MDHEN, CDR2 SYDVKM. Trimming removed 1 base from V and 5 bases from J, with 12 bases in between. The CDR3 is 14 amino acids. The CDR3 DNA sequence: TGTGCCAGCAGTTTATCGAAAATTAGCGACGAGCAGTACTTC. Amino acid sequence: CASSLSKISDEQYF.

The chain is built from TRBV1 and TRBJ2-1; the table's D call of TRBD2 was not tested on the DNA. TRBV1 is a recognized pseudogene. CDR3 length: 16 amino acids. The CDR3 protein is CTSSQDLGGSYNEQFF. CDR3 nucleotide sequence: TGCACCAGCAGCCAAGATTTGGGGGGGTCCTACAATGAGCAGTTCTTC.

The rearrangement links TRBV5-1 to TRBJ2-1, with 7 bases matching TRBD2. Germline V gives CDR1 SGHRS, CDR2 YFSETQ. The CDR3 totals 16 residues. After removal of 4 bases from V and 6 bases from J, the junction contained 13 bases not matched to a gene. CDR3 protein: CASSRGLAERGNEQFF. The CDR3 DNA is TGCGCCAGCAGCAGGGGCCTAGCGGAACGGGGCAATGAGCAGTTCTTC.

The V gene is TRBV13, the J gene TRBJ1-2; 10 nucleotides agree with TRBD1. The CDR3 runs 15 residues. The V gene's germline CDR1 is PRHDT and CDR2 FYEKMQ (reference sequence). J lost 7 bases, V lost 4 bases, and 9 bases had no gene match. The CDR3 sequence is CASSSGDRGMVGYTF. The CDR3, as DNA: TGTGCCAGCAGCTCCGGGGACAGGGGAATGGTTGGCTACACCTTC.

This chain links TRBV28 with TRBJ2-1, with D possibly TRBD2 on 5 matching bases. Germline-derived CDR1 and CDR2 are MDHEN and SYDVKM. This CDR3 has 15 amino acids. V was trimmed by 7 bases and J by 4 bases, leaving 17 bases between them. DNA of the CDR3: TGTGCCAGCAAAACCGGGGATAGGGAATACAATGAGCAGTTCTTC. It codes for CASKTGDREYNEQFF.

V usage is TRBV6-6 and J usage is TRBJ1-1; D is possibly TRBD1 (6 bases). The germline V gene has CDR1 MNHNY and CDR2 SVGAGI (reference sequence). The CDR3 has 15 amino acids. Trimming removed 5 bases at V and 0 bases at J, with 13 bases between. This CDR3 is CASSHGRGLNTEAFF. The CDR3 DNA reads as TGTGCCAGCAGTCACGGGAGGGGGTTGAACACTGAAGCTTTCTTT.

This clone was counted between two and nine times. The genes are TRBV13 and TRBJ1-4, with unresolved D. CDR1 is PRHDT and CDR2 is FYEKMQ in the germline V gene (reference sequence). Trimming cost V 5 bases and J 5 bases, with 9 bases left between them. The CDR3 consists of 13 residues. CDR3 sequence (DNA): TGTGCCAGCAGCCTGGGTAGGAATGAAAAACTGTTTTTT. Amino acid sequence: CASSLGRNEKLFF.

This clone was counted only a few times. The chain has TRBV30 and TRBJ1-2; no clear D. V gave up 3 bases and J gave up 9 bases, with 11 bases separating them. Germline V CDR1 and CDR2: GTSNPN, SVGIG (reference sequence). The CDR3 extends over 11 amino acids. The CDR3 sequence is CAWSTQIRYTF. CDR3 coding DNA: TGTGCCTGGAGCACTCAAATTCGCTACACCTTC.

The rearrangement joins TRBV28 to TRBJ1-2; D may be TRBD1 (5 bases). CDR3 length: 15 amino acids. V was shortened by 3 bases and J by 0 bases, with 11 bases between the two germline ends. The germline V gene has CDR1 MDHEN and CDR2 SYDVKM. Here the CDR3 reads CASSFTGGANYGYTF. The CDR3 nucleotides are TGTGCCAGCAGTTTTACGGGGGGAGCTAACTATGGCTACACCTTC.

J is TRBJ2-1 and V is TRBV5-5; D ambiguous. V lost 0 bases, J lost 5 bases, and 9 bases lay in between. The germline CDR1 and CDR2 sequences are SGHKS and YYEKEE (reference sequence). The CDR3 length is 14 residues. The chain's CDR3 is CASSLAGGHNEQFF. The CDR3 bases are TGTGCCAGCAGCTTGGCCGGCGGTCACAATGAGCAGTTCTTC.

The V and J genes are TRBV7-9 and TRBJ1-2, with D unclear. Germline CDR1 is SEHNR and CDR2 is FQNEAQ (reference sequence). This CDR3 is 12 amino acids long. The V end was cut by 5 bases, the J end by 2 bases, with 6 bases between. Written as DNA, the CDR3 is TGTGCCAGCAGCCCCGACAACTATGGCTACACCTTC. Encoded protein: CASSPDNYGYTF.

The V call is TRBV11-3, the J call TRBJ2-1, with 8 bases fitting TRBD2. V was clipped by 8 bases and J by 8 bases; unmatched bases: 8. CDR1 and CDR2 (germline): SGHNT, YENEEA. The CDR3 is 13 residues long. In nucleotides, the CDR3 is TGTGCCAGCTCCCCGGGACTAGGCGATGAGCAGTTCTTC. Amino acid sequence: CASSPGLGDEQFF.

The table lists this clone with a count of one. Other nucleotide sequences from this sample produce the same CDR3. The chain employs TRBV19 and TRBJ2-1; D unclear. V gave up 2 bases and J gave up 8 bases, with 16 bases separating them. Germline CDR1 LNHDA, CDR2 SQIVND (reference sequence). CDR3 length: 15 residues. This chain's CDR3 is CASSIIRTAEDEQFF. The CDR3 DNA reads TGTGCCAGTAGTATAATTCGGACCGCCGAAGATGAGCAGTTCTTC.

This clone is a singleton in its sample. The chain employs TRBV6-1 and TRBJ2-5, with TRBD1 matching over 11 bases. The DNA end is more similar to TRBJ2-7, so the J call may be wrong. In germline, CDR1 is MNHNS, CDR2 SASEGT. The CDR3 spans 15 residues. CDR3 residues: CASSEPGQGVDEQYF. CDR3 DNA: TGTGCCAGCAGTGAACCGGGACAGGGGGTCGACGAGCAGTACTTC.

This clone was recorded a few times. The chain combines TRBV6-1 with TRBJ2-1; D is tentatively TRBD1 or TRBD2 (5 bases each). Deletions cut 1 base from V and 5 bases from J, with 12 bases between. The CDR3 extends over 15 amino acids. Germline values: CDR1 MNHNS, CDR2 SASEGT. The CDR3, as DNA: TGTGCCAGCAGTGAAGATGGGACGATCCACAATGAGCAGTTCTTC. Amino acid sequence: CASSEDGTIHNEQFF.

V and J are TRBV7-8 and TRBJ1-3, with 7 bases that match TRBD1. The germline V gene has CDR1 SGHVS and CDR2 FQNEAQ. V lost 5 bases to trimming and J lost 6 bases; unmatched junction nucleotides: 16. The CDR3 is made up of 17 amino acids. CDR3 protein: CASSAYRGSTSENTIYF. The CDR3 nucleotides read TGTGCCAGCAGCGCATACAGGGGCTCTACTTCAGAAAACACCATATATTTT.

The gene calls are TRBV5-1 and TRBJ2-7; the match to TRBD2 covers 14 bases. V was clipped by 4 bases and J by 4 bases; unmatched bases: 7. The CDR3 totals 16 residues. Germline lookup yields CDR1 SGHRS and CDR2 YFSETQ. The CDR3 loop is CASSQTSGRAGYEQYF. CDR3 in DNA: TGCGCCAGCAGCCAGACTAGCGGGAGGGCCGGGTACGAGCAGTACTTC.

The J gene is TRBJ2-3, the V gene TRBV9; possibly TRBD1 for D (6 bases). V gave up 4 bases and J gave up 6 bases, with 18 bases separating them. The CDR3 is 15 amino acids. Germline values: CDR1 SGDLS, CDR2 YYNGEE. CDR3 sequence: CASSIKGDAFDTQYF. DNA of the CDR3: TGTGCCAGCAGCATAAAGGGGGACGCTTTTGATACGCAGTATTTT.

V usage is TRBV2 and J usage is TRBJ2-2; 7 nucleotides align to TRBD1. Losses at the gene ends were 9 bases for V and 5 bases for J; bases not matched to a gene: 9. CDR3 size: 14 residues. The germline V gene has CDR1 SNHLY and CDR2 FYNNEI. For the CDR3, the DNA is TGTGCCAGTGAAGAGGGGGCGCGGACCGGGGAGCTGTTTTTT. Amino acid sequence: CASEEGARTGELFF.

V is TRBV12-5 and J is TRBJ1-2; TRBD1 matches at 9 bases. The V gene's germline CDR1 is LGHNT and CDR2 FRNRAP. V lost 1 base to trimming and J lost 8 bases; unmatched junction nucleotides: 2. The CDR3 spans 13 residues. The chain's CDR3 is CASGLDRGLGYTF. The CDR3 nucleotides are TGTGCTAGTGGTTTGGACAGGGGGCTGGGCTACACCTTC.

The chain uses TRBV5-1 and TRBJ2-3; tentative D call: TRBD1 (6 bases). Germline V lookup: CDR1 SGHRS, CDR2 YFSETQ. Trimming took off 0 bases at V and 2 bases at J, with 10 bases between the two ends. The CDR3 sequence is 15 residues long. CDR3 loop: CASSLGRGATDTQYF. DNA of the CDR3: TGCGCCAGCAGCTTGGGCAGGGGTGCCACAGATACGCAGTATTTT.

The CDR3 here is CASTTSGQETQYF. The CDR3 region has the DNA TGCGCCAGCACGACTAGCGGCCAAGAGACCCAGTACTTC. The gene calls are TRBV10-2 and TRBJ2-5; TRBD2 matches 9 bases. This CDR3 has 13 residues. The germline V gene has CDR1 WSHSY and CDR2 SAAADI. V dropped 7 bases and J dropped 1; count of bases not matched to a gene: 1.

The chain joins TRBV7-8 to TRBJ1-1; TRBD1 matches at 11 bases. This CDR3 contains 15 residues. CDR1 SGHVS and CDR2 FQNEAQ come from the germline V gene. V lost 4 bases, J lost 4 bases, and 5 bases stayed unmatched. CDR3 in amino acids: CASSSAGTGGTEAFF. The CDR3 DNA reads TGTGCCAGCAGCTCAGCCGGGACAGGGGGCACTGAAGCTTTCTTT.

The chain recombines TRBV29-1 with TRBJ1-1; TRBD1 matches at 7 bases. This CDR3 contains 12 residues. Unmatched junction bases numbered 4, after V lost 4 bases and J lost 5 bases. Germline values: CDR1 SQVTM, CDR2 ANQGSEA. The CDR3 coding sequence is TGCAGCGTTGGGGGCAGGGGGACTGAAGCTTTCTTT. Its protein product is CSVGGRGTEAFF.

The rearrangement links TRBV5-1 to TRBJ2-2; 8 nucleotides line up with TRBD1. There are 15 residues in the CDR3. The germline gives CDR1 SGHRS, CDR2 YFSETQ. V lost 4 bases and J lost 4; bases outside the gene matches: 6. The CDR3 region has the DNA TGCGCCAGCAGCCTGGGTGGGACAGGCACCGGGGAGCTGTTTTTT. Its translation is CASSLGGTGTGELFF.

The V and J genes are TRBV6-5 and TRBJ2-7, with unresolved D. Looked up from germline, CDR1 is MNHEY and CDR2 is SVGAGI. Trimming pared 2 bases from V and 0 bases from J, leaving 8 bases between. There are 14 residues in the CDR3. As DNA, the CDR3 is TGTGCCAGCAGTTACCAAAGAGCCTCCTACGAGCAGTACTTC. This codes for CASSYQRASYEQYF.

The chain has TRBV6-1 and TRBJ2-1; no clear D gene. Deletions cut 2 bases from V and 1 base from J, with 9 bases between. This CDR3 comprises 15 residues. Germline V gene lookup returns CDR1 MNHNS and CDR2 SASEGT. Written as DNA, the CDR3 is TGTGCCAGCAGTGAAACGGCGATGTCCTACAATGAGCAGTTCTTC. Amino acids: CASSETAMSYNEQFF.

This clone has a single count. The chain joins TRBV27 to TRBJ2-3; the D gene is possibly TRBD2 (6 bases). Trimming left V 2 bases short and J 0 bases short, with 6 bases between. The CDR3 contains 14 residues. The germline V gene encodes CDR1 MNHEY and CDR2 SMNVEV (reference sequence). In DNA form, the CDR3 reads TGTGCCAGCAGTTTAGGAGGGAGCACAGATACGCAGTATTTT. Encoded protein: CASSLGGSTDTQYF.